This T cell receptor beta chain derives from a study of blood T cells in healthy people across ages. Regarding the study as a whole: Observed TCR beta diversity per million T cells went down as age went up. This fall followed a roughly linear course with age.

The second PCR ran roughly 7 to 11 cycles with a sample-barcoded 5' primer and J-beta primers. Through a template-switch adaptor with 12 random nucleotides, each cDNA molecule received a tag. MiXCR was run by TCRdb on the 5' RACE reads, yielding one entry per CDR3 protein. Found here are roughly 1.5 million distinct CDR3 sequences, 40% to 45% of them singletons; the top ten hold more than 4%. The CDR3 runs to 16 residues. The germline V and J ends were trimmed by 1 base and 8 bases, with 18 bases remaining between them. Germline CDR1 and CDR2: SGHAT and FQNNGV. Sample donors were healthy Caucasian individuals that came from Russia, aged roughly 6 to 100. Approximately 9.2 milliliters was the volume of peripheral blood drawn from each donor. This clonotype appeared a few times. Its target is not known.

The clonotype was recovered from a woman aged 18-30 years in good health. The chain employs TRBV11-2 and TRBJ2-1; a possible D gene is TRBD2 (5 bases). Input material: blood. CDR3: CASSLVPDSVIDEQFF. The CDR3 nucleotides are TGTGCCAGCAGCTTAGTACCGGACTCCGTAATCGATGAGCAGTTCTTC.